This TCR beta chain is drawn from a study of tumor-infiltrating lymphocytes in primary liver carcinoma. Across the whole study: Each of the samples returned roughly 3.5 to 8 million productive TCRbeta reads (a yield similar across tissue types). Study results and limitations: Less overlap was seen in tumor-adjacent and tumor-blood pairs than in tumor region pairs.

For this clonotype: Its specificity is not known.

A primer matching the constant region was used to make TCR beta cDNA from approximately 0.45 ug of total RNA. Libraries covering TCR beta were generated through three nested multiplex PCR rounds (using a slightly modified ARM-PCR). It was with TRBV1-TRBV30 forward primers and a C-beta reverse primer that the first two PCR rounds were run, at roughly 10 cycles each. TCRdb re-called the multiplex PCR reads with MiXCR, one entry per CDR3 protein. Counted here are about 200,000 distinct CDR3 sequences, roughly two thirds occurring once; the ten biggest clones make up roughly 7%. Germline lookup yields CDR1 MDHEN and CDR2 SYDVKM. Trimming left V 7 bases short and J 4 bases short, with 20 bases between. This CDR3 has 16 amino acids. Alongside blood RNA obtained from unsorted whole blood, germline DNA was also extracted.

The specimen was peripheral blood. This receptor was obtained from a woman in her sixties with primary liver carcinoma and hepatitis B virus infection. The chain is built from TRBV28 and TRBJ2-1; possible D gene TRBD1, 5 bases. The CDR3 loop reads CASTTTRAKGYNEQFF. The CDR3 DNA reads TGTGCCAGCACTACTACTCGGGCTAAGGGGTACAATGAGCAGTTCTTC.